This TCR beta chain derives from a study of blood T cell repertoires in COVID-19. Overall study: There were acute and convalescent COVID-19 samples, and they came from the United States, Italy and Spain. PBMCs, B-cell-depleted T cells, or T cells were the source of the cDNA or gDNA that made up the material.

Some clones are missing from TCRdb's copy, which holds only in-frame ones; the method was immunoSEQ multiplex PCR. Here the sample spans about 120,000 clones, 70% to 85% being singletons. The CDR3 runs 12 residues. Germline CDR1 reads MNHEY; CDR2 reads SVGEGT. Trimming removed 6 bases at V and 6 bases at J, with 9 bases between. V is TRBV6-2 or TRBV6-3 and J is TRBJ2-1; D unresolved. The sample comprised peripheral blood. This TCR was sampled from a woman in her sixties or seventies with acute or convalescent COVID-19. CDR3 coding DNA: TGTGCCAGCAGCTATCTAGGCAATGAGCAGTTCTTC. Translation gives CASSYLGNEQFF.